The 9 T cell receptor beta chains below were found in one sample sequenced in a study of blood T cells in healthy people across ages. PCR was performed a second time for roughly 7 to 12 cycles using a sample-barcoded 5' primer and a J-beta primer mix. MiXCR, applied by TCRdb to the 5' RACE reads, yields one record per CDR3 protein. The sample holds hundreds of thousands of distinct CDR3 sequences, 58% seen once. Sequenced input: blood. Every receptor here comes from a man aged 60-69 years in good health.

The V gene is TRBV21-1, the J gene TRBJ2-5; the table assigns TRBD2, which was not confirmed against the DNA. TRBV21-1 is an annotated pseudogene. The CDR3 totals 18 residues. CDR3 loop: CASSNTGLAGALTETQYF. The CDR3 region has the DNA TGTGCCAGCAGCAATACCGGACTAGCGGGGGCCCTTACAGAGACCCAGTACTTC.

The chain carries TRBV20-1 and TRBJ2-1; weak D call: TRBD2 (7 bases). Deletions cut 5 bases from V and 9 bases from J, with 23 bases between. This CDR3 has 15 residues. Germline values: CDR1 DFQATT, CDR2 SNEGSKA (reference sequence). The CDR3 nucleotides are TGCAGTGCTGCTGCTAGGGGGGGGACCGGGGGTGAGCAGTTCTTC. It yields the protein CSAAARGGTGGEQFF.

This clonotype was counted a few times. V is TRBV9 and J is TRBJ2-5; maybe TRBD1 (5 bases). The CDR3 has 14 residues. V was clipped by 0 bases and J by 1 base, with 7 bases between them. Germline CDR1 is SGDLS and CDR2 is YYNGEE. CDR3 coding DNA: TGTGCCAGCAGCGTAGATCAGGGCCAAGAGACCCAGTACTTC. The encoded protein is CASSVDQGQETQYF. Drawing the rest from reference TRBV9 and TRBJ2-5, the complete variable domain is DSGVTQTPKHLITATGQRVTLRCSPRSGDLSVYWYQQSLDQGLQFLIQYYNGEERAKGNILERFSAQQFPDLHSELNLSSLELGDSALYFCASSVDQGQETQYFGPGTRLLVL.

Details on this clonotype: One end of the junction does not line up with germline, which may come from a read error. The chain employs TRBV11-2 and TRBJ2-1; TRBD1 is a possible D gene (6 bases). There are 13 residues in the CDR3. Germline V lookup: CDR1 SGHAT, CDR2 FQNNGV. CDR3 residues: CACSLTGAYEQFF. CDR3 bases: TGTGCCTGCAGCCTGACAGGAGCCTACGAGCAGTTCTTC.

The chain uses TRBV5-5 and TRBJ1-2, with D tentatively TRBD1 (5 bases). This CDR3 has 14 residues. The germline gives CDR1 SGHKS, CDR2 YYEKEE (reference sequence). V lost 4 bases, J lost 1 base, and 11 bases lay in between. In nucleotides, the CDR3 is TGTGCCAGCAGCCTCACAGGAATTAACTATGGCTACACCTTC. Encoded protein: CASSLTGINYGYTF.

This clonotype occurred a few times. DNA for the CDR3: TGTGCCAGCAGTTTAGACCGGGACAGGGTAACTGAAGCTTTCTTT. It specifies CASSLDRDRVTEAFF. The gene calls are TRBV12-3 or TRBV12-4 and TRBJ1-1; 9 bases agree with TRBD1. The CDR3 totals 15 residues. V trimming: 1 base; J trimming: 5 bases; junction bases outside the gene matches: 5.

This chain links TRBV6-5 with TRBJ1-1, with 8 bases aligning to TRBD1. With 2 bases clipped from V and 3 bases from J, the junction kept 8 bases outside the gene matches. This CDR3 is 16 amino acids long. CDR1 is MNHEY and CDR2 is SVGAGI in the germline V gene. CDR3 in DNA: TGTGCCAGCAGTTACGGGACAGGCGGGGCGGACACTGAAGCTTTCTTT. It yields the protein CASSYGTGGADTEAFF.

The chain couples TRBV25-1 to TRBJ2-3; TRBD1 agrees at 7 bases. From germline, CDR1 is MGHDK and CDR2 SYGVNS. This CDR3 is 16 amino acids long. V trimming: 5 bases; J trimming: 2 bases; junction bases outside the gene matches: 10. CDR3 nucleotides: TGTGCCAGCAGTCCTTTGGGACAGAGATACACAGATACGCAGTATTTT. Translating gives CASSPLGQRYTDTQYF.

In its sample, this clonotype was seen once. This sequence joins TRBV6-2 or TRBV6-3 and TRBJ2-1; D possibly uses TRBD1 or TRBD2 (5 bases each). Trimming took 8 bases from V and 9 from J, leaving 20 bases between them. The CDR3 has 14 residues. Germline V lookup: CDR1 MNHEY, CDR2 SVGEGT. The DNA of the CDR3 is TGTGCCAGCCGCCTGGTGGGGGTTCCCACTGAGCAGTTCTTC. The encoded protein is CASRLVGVPTEQFF.